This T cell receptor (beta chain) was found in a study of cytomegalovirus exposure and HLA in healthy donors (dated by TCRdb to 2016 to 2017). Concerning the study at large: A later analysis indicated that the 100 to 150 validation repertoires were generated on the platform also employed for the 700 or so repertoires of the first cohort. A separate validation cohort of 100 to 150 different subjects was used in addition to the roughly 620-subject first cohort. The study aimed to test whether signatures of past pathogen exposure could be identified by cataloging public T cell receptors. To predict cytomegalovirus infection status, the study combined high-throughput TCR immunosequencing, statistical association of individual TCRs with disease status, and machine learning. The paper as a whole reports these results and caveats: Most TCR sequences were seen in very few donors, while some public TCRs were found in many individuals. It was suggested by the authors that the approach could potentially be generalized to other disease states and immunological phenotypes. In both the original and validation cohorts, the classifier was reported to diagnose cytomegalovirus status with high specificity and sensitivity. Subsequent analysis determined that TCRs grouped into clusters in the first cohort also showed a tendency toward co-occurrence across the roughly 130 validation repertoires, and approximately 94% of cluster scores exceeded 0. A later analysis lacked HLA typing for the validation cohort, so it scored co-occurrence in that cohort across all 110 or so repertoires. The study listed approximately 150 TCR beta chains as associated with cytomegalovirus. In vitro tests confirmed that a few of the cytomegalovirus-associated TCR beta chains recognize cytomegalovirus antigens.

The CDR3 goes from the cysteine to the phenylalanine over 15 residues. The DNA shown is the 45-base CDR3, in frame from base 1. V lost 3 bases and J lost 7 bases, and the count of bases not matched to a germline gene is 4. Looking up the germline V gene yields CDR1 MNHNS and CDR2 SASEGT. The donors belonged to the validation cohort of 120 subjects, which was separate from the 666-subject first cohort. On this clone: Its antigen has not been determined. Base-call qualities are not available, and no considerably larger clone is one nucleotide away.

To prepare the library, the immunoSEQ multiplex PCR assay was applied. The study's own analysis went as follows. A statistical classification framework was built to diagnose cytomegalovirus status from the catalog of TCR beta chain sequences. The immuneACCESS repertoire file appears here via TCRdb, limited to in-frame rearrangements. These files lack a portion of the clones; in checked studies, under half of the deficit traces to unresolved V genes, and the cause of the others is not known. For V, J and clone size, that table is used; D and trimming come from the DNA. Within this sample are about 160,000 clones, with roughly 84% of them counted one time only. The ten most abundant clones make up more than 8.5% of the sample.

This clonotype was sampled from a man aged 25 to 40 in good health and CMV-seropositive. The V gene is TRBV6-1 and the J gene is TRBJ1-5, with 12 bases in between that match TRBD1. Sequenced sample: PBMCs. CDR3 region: CASSEGTGGHQPQHF. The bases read TGTGCCAGCAGTGAGGGGACAGGGGGCCACCAGCCCCAGCATTTT.